These 12 T cell receptor beta chains share one sample of origin, sequenced in a study of response to subunit inactivated influenza vaccine. TCRdb called the RT-PCR reads again in MiXCR, with one record for every CDR3 protein. Seen here are 800,000 to 1,000,000 distinct CDR3 sequences, about 20% observed once, and the top ten hold 10% to 13%. Sequencing used PBMCs from blood, obtained 4 to 6 days after vaccination. The receptor source for this set is a man aged 50-59 years who received an inactivated influenza vaccine.

This chain's CDR3 is CASSSGLAGVADTQYF. CDR3 DNA sequence: TGTGCCAGCAGCTCGGGACTAGCGGGAGTAGCAGATACGCAGTATTTT. The chain combines TRBV7-9 with TRBJ2-3; 14 bases line up with TRBD2. V lost 4 bases to trimming and J lost 4 bases; unmatched junction nucleotides: 4. Germline V gives CDR1 SEHNR, CDR2 FQNEAQ (reference sequence). The CDR3 length is 16 residues.

This clonotype has a count of ten or more. The gene calls are TRBV29-1 and TRBJ2-5; D is possibly TRBD2 (6 bases). Germline CDR1 is SQVTM and CDR2 is ANQGSEA. The V gene lost 0 bases and the J gene lost 11 bases, with 13 bases spanning the gap. The CDR3 consists of 12 residues. The CDR3 coding sequence is TGCAGCGTTGAAGAAGGAGGGTACTATCAGTACTTC. Protein sequence: CSVEEGGYYQYF.

This clonotype has just a few counts. The chain uses TRBV6-1 and TRBJ2-3, with 7 bases fitting TRBD2. This CDR3 is 14 amino acids long. V shed 8 bases, J shed 1 base, and the junction held 6 bases outside the gene matches. Germline CDR1 reads MNHNS; CDR2 reads SASEGT. In DNA, the CDR3 is TGTGCCAGCGCAAGGCGGGAGCGCACAGATACGCAGTATTTT. Encoded protein: CASARRERTDTQYF.

The rearrangement joins TRBV20-1 to TRBJ2-5; TRBD1 agrees at 8 bases. The length of the CDR3 is 15 residues. Per the germline V gene, CDR1 is DFQATT and CDR2 is SNEGSKA (reference sequence). V gave up 4 bases and J gave up 5 bases; unmatched junction bases: 12. The CDR3 loop is CSATGTGRLMETQYF. The CDR3 DNA is TGCAGTGCTACTGGGACAGGACGCCTGATGGAGACCCAGTACTTC.

The V and J genes are TRBV5-1 and TRBJ1-3; unclear D gene. Trimming removed 1 base from V and 3 bases from J, with 8 bases in between. The CDR3 consists of 14 residues. In germline, CDR1 is SGHRS, CDR2 YFSETQ. CDR3 sequence: CASSLPGYGNTIYF. The DNA of the CDR3 is TGCGCCAGCAGCTTGCCTGGGTATGGAAACACCATATATTTT.

The V call is TRBV28, the J call TRBJ1-6, with 7 nucleotides matching TRBD1. CDR1 and CDR2 from the germline V gene are MDHEN and SYDVKM. J gave up 10 bases and V 6 bases, and 9 bases lay outside the gene matches. This CDR3 region has 14 residues. This CDR3 is CASSQGGGYSPLHF. The CDR3 coding sequence is TGTGCCAGCAGCCAGGGGGGGGGCTACTCACCCCTCCACTTT.

This clonotype was seen a handful of times. It may be a read error: a sequence one base away is much more abundant. The chain joins TRBV5-1 to TRBJ2-7; 9 nucleotides line up with TRBD1. The CDR3 runs to 13 residues. The V and J ends lost 4 bases and 3 bases, in that order; junction bases with no gene match: 2. Germline CDR1 and CDR2: SGHRS and YFSETQ. CDR3 in DNA: TGCGCCAGCAGCATGGGACAGGGCTACGAGCAGTACTTC. It encodes CASSMGQGYEQYF.

This clonotype was counted only a few times. The genes are TRBV4-3 and TRBJ2-5, with 9 bases aligning to TRBD1. Germline V gene lookup returns CDR1 LGHNA and CDR2 YSLEER. CDR3 size: 14 residues. Losses at the gene ends were 4 bases for V and 5 bases for J; bases not matched to a gene: 5. The CDR3, as DNA: TGCGCCAGCAGCCCCGGACAGGGGTACGAGACCCAGTACTTC. As protein: CASSPGQGYETQYF.

The table lists this clonotype with a few counts. This rearrangement joins TRBV20-1 to TRBJ2-3; the D is unclear. V was shortened by 3 bases and J by 12 bases, with 16 bases between the two germline ends. Germline CDR1 reads DFQATT; CDR2 reads SNEGSKA (reference sequence). The CDR3 length is 12 residues. The chain's CDR3 is CSASIASMTQYF. DNA for the CDR3: TGCAGTGCTAGTATAGCAAGTATGACACAGTATTTT.

V gene TRBV5-1 combines with J gene TRBJ2-2; possibly TRBD2 for D (5 bases). Looked up from germline, CDR1 is SGHRS and CDR2 is YFSETQ. CDR3 length equals 15 residues. The V end lost 0 bases, the J end lost 5 bases, and 11 bases lay between the germline ends. CDR3 residues: CASSLERTSTGELFF. The CDR3 bases are TGCGCCAGCAGCTTGGAGAGGACTTCAACCGGGGAGCTGTTTTTT.

This clonotype has a handful of counts. V usage is TRBV28 and J usage is TRBJ2-1; the match to TRBD1 covers 9 bases. Germline V gene sequence: CDR1 MDHEN, CDR2 SYDVKM. After removal of 4 bases from V and 7 bases from J, the junction contained 8 bases not matched to a gene. The CDR3 has 15 amino acids. The CDR3 region is CASSSGGQGENEQFF. CDR3 sequence (DNA): TGTGCCAGCAGTTCAGGGGGACAGGGTGAAAATGAGCAGTTCTTC.

There are many counts of this clonotype. The chain couples TRBV5-1 to TRBJ2-5, with 10 bases aligning to TRBD2. The V gene end was trimmed by 3 bases and the J gene end by 5 bases; junction bases not matched to a gene: 4. The CDR3 loop spans 14 amino acids. CDR1 is SGHRS, CDR2 YFSETQ, per germline. The CDR3 is CASSSKTSGETQYF. The CDR3 DNA reads as TGCGCCAGCAGCTCGAAGACTAGCGGGGAGACCCAGTACTTC.